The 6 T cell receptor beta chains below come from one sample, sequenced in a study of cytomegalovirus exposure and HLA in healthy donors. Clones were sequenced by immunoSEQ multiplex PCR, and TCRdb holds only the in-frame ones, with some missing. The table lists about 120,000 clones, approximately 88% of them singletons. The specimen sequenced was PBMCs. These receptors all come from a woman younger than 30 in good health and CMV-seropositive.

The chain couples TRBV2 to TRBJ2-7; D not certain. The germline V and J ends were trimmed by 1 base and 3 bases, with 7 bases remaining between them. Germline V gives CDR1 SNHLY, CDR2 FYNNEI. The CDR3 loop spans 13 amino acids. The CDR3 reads CASSEGQYYEQYF. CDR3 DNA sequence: TGTGCCAGCAGTGAAGGGCAGTACTACGAGCAGTACTTC.

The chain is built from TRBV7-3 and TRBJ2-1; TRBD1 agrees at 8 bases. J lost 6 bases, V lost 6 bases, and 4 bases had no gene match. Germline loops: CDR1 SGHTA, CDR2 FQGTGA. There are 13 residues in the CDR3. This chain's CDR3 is CASSSGTGNEQFF. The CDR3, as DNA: TGTGCCAGCAGTTCCGGGACAGGCAATGAGCAGTTCTTC. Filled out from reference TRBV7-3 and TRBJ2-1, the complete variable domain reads GAGVSQTPSNKVTEKGKYVELRCDPISGHTALYWYRQSLGQGPEFLIYFQGTGAADDSGLPNDRFFAVRPEGSVSTLKIQRTERGDSAVYLCASSSGTGNEQFFGPGTRLTVL.

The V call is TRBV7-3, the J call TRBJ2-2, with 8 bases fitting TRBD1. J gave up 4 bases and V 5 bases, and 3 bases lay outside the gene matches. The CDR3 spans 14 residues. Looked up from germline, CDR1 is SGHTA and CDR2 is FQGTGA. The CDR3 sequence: CASSRTGSTGELFF. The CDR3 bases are TGTGCCAGCAGCAGGACAGGGAGCACCGGGGAGCTGTTTTTT.

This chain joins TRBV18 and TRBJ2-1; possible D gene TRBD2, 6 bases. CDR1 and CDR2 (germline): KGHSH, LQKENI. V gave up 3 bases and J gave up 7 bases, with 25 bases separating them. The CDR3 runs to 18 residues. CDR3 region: CASSPSFGRDSRGNEQFF. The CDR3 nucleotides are TGTGCCAGCTCACCGAGCTTTGGCCGGGACTCCCGGGGGAATGAGCAGTTCTTC.

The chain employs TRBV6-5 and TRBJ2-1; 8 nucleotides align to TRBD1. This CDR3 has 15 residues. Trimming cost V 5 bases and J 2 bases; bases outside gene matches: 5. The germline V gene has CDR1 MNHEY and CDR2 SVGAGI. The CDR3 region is CASSARGPTYNEQFF. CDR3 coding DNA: TGTGCCAGCAGTGCCAGGGGGCCAACCTACAATGAGCAGTTCTTC.

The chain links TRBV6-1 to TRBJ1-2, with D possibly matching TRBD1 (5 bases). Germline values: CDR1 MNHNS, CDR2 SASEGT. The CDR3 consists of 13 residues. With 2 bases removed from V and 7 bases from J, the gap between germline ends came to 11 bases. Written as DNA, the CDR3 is TGTGCCAGCAGTGAACGGGGGAAAACTGGCTACACCTTC. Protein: CASSERGKTGYTF.